The 31 T cell receptor beta chains listed next were all sequenced from one sample in a study of human T cells and chemical hapten exposure. TCRdb fed the RACE reads into MiXCR, producing one record per CDR3 protein. Among about 140,000 distinct CDR3 sequences, around 11% were seen once, and the ten largest hold 1.1% to 1.5%. Time point reported: patch test 2, 6 weeks after DPC sensitization. Treatment specified: therapeutic diphenylcyclopropenone sensitization with weekly scalp DPC. The sample consisted of whole blood, taken in connection with sensitization to the hapten diphenylcyclopropenone (DPC). These TCRs come from a woman in her fifties or sixties with alopecia areata. Some clones in this sample may be carry-over from other donors' samples.

The V gene is TRBV12-3 or TRBV12-4, the J gene TRBJ2-2; 7 bases are shared with TRBD1. This CDR3 comprises 15 residues. Trimming took 3 bases from V and 7 from J; bases not matched to a gene: 8. CDR3 sequence (DNA): TGTGCCAGCAGTTTCGTACAGGGGATGGACGGGGAGCTGTTTTTT. Encoded protein: CASSFVQGMDGELFF.

The CDR3 sequence: CSASGRGGERHNEQFF. In DNA, the CDR3 is TGCAGTGCTAGTGGTAGAGGGGGGGAGCGGCACAATGAGCAGTTCTTC. The genes are TRBV20-1 and TRBJ2-1, with TRBD2 as a possible D gene (7 bases). Looked up from germline, CDR1 is DFQATT and CDR2 is SNEGSKA (reference sequence). This CDR3 spans 16 amino acids. The V and J ends lost 3 bases and 5 bases respectively, with 20 bases between them.

This clonotype has ten or more counts. The gene calls are TRBV5-4 and TRBJ1-4; 10 nucleotides line up with TRBD1. The germline CDR1 and CDR2 sequences are SGHNT and YYREEE (reference sequence). This CDR3 contains 14 residues. J lost 5 bases, V lost 3 bases, and 1 base had no gene match. DNA of the CDR3: TGTGCCAGCAGCTCGACAGGGGGCAATGAAAAACTGTTTTTT. This encodes CASSSTGGNEKLFF. Using reference TRBV5-4 and TRBJ1-4 for the parts outside the CDR3, the full variable domain is ETGVTQSPTHLIKTRGQQVTLRCSSQSGHNTVSWYQQALGQGPQFIFQYYREEENGRGNFPPRFSGLQFPNYSSELNVNALELDDSALYLCASSSTGGNEKLFFGSGTQLSVL.

This clonotype was seen only a few times. The chain joins TRBV5-5 to TRBJ2-3; D remains unclear. The germline CDR1 and CDR2 sequences are SGHKS and YYEKEE (reference sequence). Trimming removed 5 bases from V and 4 bases from J, with 5 bases in between. The CDR3 contains 11 residues. Here the CDR3 DNA reads TGTGCCAGCAGTATACCAGATACGCAGTATTTT. As protein: CASSIPDTQYF.

This clonotype has more than one count but fewer than ten. V is TRBV29-1 and J is TRBJ1-2; D ambiguous. There are 15 residues in the CDR3. The V and J ends lost 1 base and 2 bases respectively, with 14 bases between them. Per germline, CDR1 SQVTM and CDR2 ANQGSEA. DNA for the CDR3: TGCAGCGTTGAAGGGACCCCGGACCAAAACTATGGCTACACCTTC. It translates to CSVEGTPDQNYGYTF.

In DNA form, the CDR3 reads TGTGCCAGCTCACCTACCCAGGACAGGGGGCGCACAGATACGCAGTATTTT. As protein: CASSPTQDRGRTDTQYF. This sequence joins TRBV18 and TRBJ2-3; 11 bases fit TRBD1. Germline V gene lookup returns CDR1 KGHSH and CDR2 LQKENI. The CDR3 contains 17 residues. V was clipped by 3 bases and J by 1 base; unmatched bases: 6.

This clonotype was counted between two and nine times. The DNA for the CDR3 is TGCAGTGCCCCGACAGGGATCTATGGCTACACCTTC. Translating gives CSAPTGIYGYTF. The rearrangement links TRBV20-1 to TRBJ1-2; 7 bases are shared with TRBD1. Per germline, CDR1 DFQATT and CDR2 SNEGSKA (reference sequence). CDR3 size: 12 residues. V was pared by 6 bases and J by 4 bases, with 5 bases of the junction left unmatched.

This clonotype has at least ten counts. In nucleotides, the CDR3 is TGTGCCAGCAGTTACGCAGGAGATCAGCCCCAGCATTTT. This encodes CASSYAGDQPQHF. This chain links TRBV6-2 or TRBV6-3 with TRBJ1-5; unclear D gene. This CDR3 has 13 residues. Germline V CDR1 and CDR2: MNHEY, SVGEGT. V dropped 2 bases and J dropped 5 bases, with 7 bases sitting between them.

The genes are TRBV5-6 and TRBJ2-3; D is unresolved. V gave up 1 base and J gave up 6 bases, with 15 bases separating them. The CDR3 is 15 amino acids. Germline-derived CDR1 and CDR2 are SGHDT and YYEEEE. CDR3 in DNA: TGTGCCAGCAGCTTGCGGCACCCCTCACTTGATACGCAGTATTTT. This codes for CASSLRHPSLDTQYF.

The table lists this clonotype with many counts. This chain connects TRBV5-1 to TRBJ2-3, with 8 nucleotides matching TRBD2. The germline V gene has CDR1 SGHRS and CDR2 YFSETQ. The trim removed 0 bases at V and 2 bases at J, leaving 5 bases unmatched. The CDR3 length is 16 residues. This CDR3 is CASSLGLAGSTDTQYF. The CDR3 DNA reads as TGCGCCAGCAGCTTGGGTCTAGCGGGTTCCACAGATACGCAGTATTTT.

The chain combines TRBV29-1 with TRBJ1-4, with a possible D match to TRBD1 (5 bases). The CDR3 is 14 residues long. Germline V gene sequence: CDR1 SQVTM, CDR2 ANQGSEA. With 6 bases removed from V and 0 bases from J, the gap between germline ends came to 11 bases. In DNA form, the CDR3 reads TGCAGCGTCCAAGGGGCTGCAACTAATGAAAAACTGTTTTTT. It is translated as CSVQGAATNEKLFF.

This clonotype was picked up many times. The gene calls are TRBV3-1 and TRBJ1-2; perhaps TRBD1 as D (6 bases). CDR3 length equals 13 residues. Germline V gene data show CDR1 as LGHDT and CDR2 as YNNKEL (reference sequence). V shed 5 bases and J shed 8 bases, with 15 bases lying between them. This CDR3 reads CASSTGPKYGYTF. CDR3 DNA sequence: TGTGCCAGCAGCACAGGGCCGAAGTACGGCTACACCTTC.

This clonotype was seen only a few times. The V gene is TRBV5-1, the J gene TRBJ2-4; tentative D call: TRBD2 (5 bases). Trimming left V 4 bases short and J 5 bases short, with 22 bases between. Germline values: CDR1 SGHRS, CDR2 YFSETQ. CDR3 size: 17 residues. CDR3 bases: TGCGCCAGCAGCGAATCGGCAGCGGTTTTAAGGGAAAACATTCAGTACTTC. Amino acid sequence: CASSESAAVLRENIQYF.

Ten or more counts support this clonotype. The genes are TRBV11-3 and TRBJ2-1, with a possible D match to TRBD2 (6 bases). Germline CDR1 is SGHNT and CDR2 is YENEEA. Trimming removed 4 bases from V and 1 base from J, with 11 bases in between. The CDR3 has 15 amino acids. Here the CDR3 reads CASSSGLLSYNEQFF. The CDR3 nucleotides are TGTGCCAGCAGCTCGGGACTTCTGTCCTACAATGAGCAGTTCTTC.

There are many counts of this clonotype. This rearrangement joins TRBV27 to TRBJ2-7; D is possibly TRBD1 or TRBD2 (6 bases each). Germline values: CDR1 MNHEY, CDR2 SMNVEV (reference sequence). V was trimmed by 2 bases and J by 3 bases, leaving 8 bases between them. CDR3 length: 13 amino acids. The CDR3 DNA is TGTGCCAGCAGTTTAAGGGGGGTCTACGAGCAGTACTTC. This codes for CASSLRGVYEQYF.

This clonotype showed up many times. V gene TRBV20-1 combines with J gene TRBJ2-3; 9 bases line up with TRBD2. Unmatched junction bases numbered 8, after V lost 5 bases and J lost 2 bases. Germline V gene sequence: CDR1 DFQATT, CDR2 SNEGSKA (reference sequence). The CDR3 contains 15 residues. CDR3 sequence (DNA): TGCAGTGCTGGGCCCGGGACTAGCAACACAGATACGCAGTATTTT. This translates into CSAGPGTSNTDTQYF.

This clonotype was counted only a few times. CDR3: CASISAGQGNQPQHF. In nucleotides, the CDR3 is TGTGCCAGCATTAGCGCGGGACAGGGCAATCAGCCCCAGCATTTT. The chain is built from TRBV28 and TRBJ1-5, with 8 bases fitting TRBD1. The junction had 7 bases not matched to a gene; V was cut back by 7 bases and J by 2 bases. The CDR3 is 15 amino acids. Germline V CDR1 and CDR2: MDHEN, SYDVKM.

The V gene is TRBV18, the J gene TRBJ2-7; D remains unclear. CDR1 is KGHSH, CDR2 LQKENI, per germline. Trimming took off 5 bases at V and 4 bases at J, with 18 bases between the two ends. The CDR3 contains 15 residues. CDR3 sequence reads: CASSITALDPYEQYF. Here the CDR3 DNA reads TGTGCCAGCTCAATTACGGCCCTGGACCCATACGAGCAGTACTTC.

In this sample, this clonotype turned up a few times. The chain is built from TRBV20-1 and TRBJ2-5; 7 bases align to TRBD2. CDR3 length: 16 residues. Germline assignment: CDR1 DFQATT and CDR2 SNEGSKA (reference sequence). J gave up 2 bases and V 4 bases, and 13 bases lay outside the gene matches. CDR3 nucleotide sequence: TGCAGTGCTACGATTGGACTAGTGGGACCTCAAGAGACCCAGTACTTC. It yields the protein CSATIGLVGPQETQYF.

This clonotype has a handful of counts. The chain employs TRBV20-1 and TRBJ2-5, with 8 bases lining up with TRBD1. Germline V CDR1 and CDR2: DFQATT, SNEGSKA (reference sequence). J was trimmed by 4 bases and V by 6 bases; bases with no gene match: 7. This CDR3 is built from 13 residues. This CDR3 is CSAPQGAGETQYF. The CDR3 bases are TGCAGTGCCCCCCAGGGGGCAGGAGAGACCCAGTACTTC.

This clonotype was counted a few times. The junction shows a germline mismatch at one end, possibly a read error. V and J are TRBV7-7 and TRBJ2-1; TRBD2 might be the D (6 bases). In germline, CDR1 is SSHAT, CDR2 FNYEAQ (reference sequence). This CDR3 is built from 15 residues. The CDR3 region has the DNA TGTGCTAGCAGCTTAGTCCCCGGGGGAGTCAATGAGCAGTTCTTC. Translated, it gives CASSLVPGGVNEQFF.

CDR3 coding DNA: TGTGCCAGCAGCTTAGGCAGATCGAACACCGGGGAGCTGTTTTTT. This encodes CASSLGRSNTGELFF. This chain connects TRBV7-6 to TRBJ2-2; no clear D. The CDR3 spans 15 residues. The V gene's germline CDR1 is SGHVS and CDR2 FNYEAQ. V was trimmed by 1 base and J by 0 bases, leaving 6 bases between them.

This clonotype was counted at least ten times. V usage is TRBV5-1 and J usage is TRBJ1-2; D remains ambiguous. V shed 1 base and J shed 2 bases, with 6 bases lying between them. This CDR3 is 13 amino acids long. Germline V gives CDR1 SGHRS, CDR2 YFSETQ. In DNA form, the CDR3 reads TGCGCCAGCAGCTTGTCAGGAAACTATGGCTACACCTTC. Residues: CASSLSGNYGYTF.

CDR3 sequence reads: CATTRGGPSNTGELFF. CDR3 nucleotides: TGTGCCACTACGAGAGGGGGACCGTCGAACACCGGGGAGCTGTTTTTT. The V call is TRBV2, the J call TRBJ2-2, with D perhaps TRBD1 (6 bases). CDR3 length: 16 residues. V was pared by 10 bases and J by 0 bases, with 18 bases between. The germline V gene has CDR1 SNHLY and CDR2 FYNNEI.

This clonotype was observed a few times. CDR3 sequence reads: CASSQGRLRQSNEQFF. The CDR3 DNA follows: TGTGCCAGCAGCCAGGGGCGGCTTAGACAGTCCAATGAGCAGTTCTTC. The chain joins TRBV3-1 to TRBJ2-1, with D tentatively TRBD1 (5 bases). Between the trimmed V and J ends, which lost 3 bases and 6 bases, there was a span of 18 bases. The CDR3 has 16 residues. CDR1 and CDR2 from the germline V gene are LGHDT and YNNKEL (reference sequence).

This clonotype was recorded a few times. The chain is built from TRBV20-1 and TRBJ2-7, with D tentatively TRBD1 (6 bases). The CDR3 runs 11 residues. CDR1 and CDR2 from the germline V gene are DFQATT and SNEGSKA (reference sequence). Trimming stripped 6 bases from V and 4 bases from J, with 10 bases between. CDR3 amino acids: CSALQGYEQYF. The CDR3 nucleotides are TGCAGTGCGTTACAGGGATACGAGCAGTACTTC.

Only a few counts were recorded for this clonotype. The genes are TRBV5-1 and TRBJ2-5; D not certain. Trimming took 4 bases from V and 2 from J, leaving 15 bases between them. Germline lookup yields CDR1 SGHRS and CDR2 YFSETQ. The CDR3 sequence is 15 residues long. CDR3 bases: TGCGCCAGCAGCCGAACGGGCGGCTCTCAAGAGACCCAGTACTTC. Its protein product is CASSRTGGSQETQYF.

This clonotype has at least ten counts. The chain uses TRBV14 and TRBJ2-3; TRBD1 might be the D (6 bases). Germline values: CDR1 SGHDN, CDR2 FVKESK. This CDR3 spans 15 amino acids. Trimming cost V 2 bases and J 4 bases, with 13 bases left between them. Here the CDR3 DNA reads TGTGCCAGCAGCCAAATCACAGGGTATGCAGATACGCAGTATTTT. Amino acid sequence: CASSQITGYADTQYF.

This clonotype was counted only a few times. In DNA form, the CDR3 reads TGCAGCGGCTGGGCGGGGACCCAGTACTTC. Amino acids: CSGWAGTQYF. The chain carries TRBV29-1 and TRBJ2-5; maybe TRBD2 (5 bases). Germline CDR1 and CDR2: SQVTM and ANQGSEA. Trimming left V 7 bases short and J 7 bases short, with 10 bases between. CDR3 length: 10 amino acids.

The V call is TRBV12-3 or TRBV12-4, the J call TRBJ1-1; possibly TRBD1 for D (6 bases). This CDR3 has 14 residues. V was cut by 6 bases and J by 1 base, with 12 bases left in between. In nucleotides, the CDR3 is TGTGCCAGCAGCGACAGGAGCCCGAACACTGAAGCTTTCTTT. Translated, it gives CASSDRSPNTEAFF.

The rearrangement uses TRBV20-1 and TRBJ2-7; TRBD1 matches 9 bases. The CDR3 is 15 amino acids. The germline gives CDR1 DFQATT, CDR2 SNEGSKA (reference sequence). Germline trimming cut 6 bases from V and 3 bases from J; bases unmatched to any gene: 12. This CDR3 reads CSALNRGPGDYEQYF. The CDR3 region has the DNA TGCAGTGCACTAAACAGGGGGCCTGGGGACTACGAGCAGTACTTC.